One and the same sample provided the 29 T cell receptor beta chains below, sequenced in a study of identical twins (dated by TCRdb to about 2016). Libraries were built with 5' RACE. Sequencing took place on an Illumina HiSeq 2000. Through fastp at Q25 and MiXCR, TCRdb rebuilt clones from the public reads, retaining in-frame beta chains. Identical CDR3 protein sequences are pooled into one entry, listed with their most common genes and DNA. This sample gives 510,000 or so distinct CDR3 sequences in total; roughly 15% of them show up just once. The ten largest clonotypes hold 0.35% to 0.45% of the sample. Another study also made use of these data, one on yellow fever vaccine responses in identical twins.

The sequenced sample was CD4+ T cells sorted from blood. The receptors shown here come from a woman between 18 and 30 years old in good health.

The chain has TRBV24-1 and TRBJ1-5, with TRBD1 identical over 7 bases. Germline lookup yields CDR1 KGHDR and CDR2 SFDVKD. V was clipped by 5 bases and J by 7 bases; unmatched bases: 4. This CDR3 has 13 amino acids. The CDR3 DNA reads TGTGCCACCAGTGCGACAGGGTTGCAGCCCCAGCATTTT. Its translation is CATSATGLQPQHF.

This CDR3 is CASSQGGSGTDTQYF. DNA for the CDR3: TGTGCCAGCAGCCAAGGGGGGTCGGGGACAGATACGCAGTATTTT. The V gene is TRBV3-1, the J gene TRBJ2-3; perhaps D is TRBD1 or TRBD2 (5 bases each). The germline gives CDR1 LGHDT, CDR2 YNNKEL (reference sequence). This CDR3 has 15 residues. Trimming removed 1 base from V and 3 bases from J, with 11 bases in between.

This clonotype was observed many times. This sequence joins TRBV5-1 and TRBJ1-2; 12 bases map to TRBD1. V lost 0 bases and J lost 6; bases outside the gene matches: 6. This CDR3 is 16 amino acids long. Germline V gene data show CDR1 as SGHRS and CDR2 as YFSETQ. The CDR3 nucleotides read TGCGCCAGCAGCTTGGCCCGGGACAGGGGGCTGGATGGCTACACCTTC. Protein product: CASSLARDRGLDGYTF.

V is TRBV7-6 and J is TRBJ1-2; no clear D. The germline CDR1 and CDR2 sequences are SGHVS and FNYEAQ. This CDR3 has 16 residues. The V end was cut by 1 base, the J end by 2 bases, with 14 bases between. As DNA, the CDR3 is TGTGCCAGCAGCTTAGGCGGTTCAGACGGAAACTATGGCTACACCTTC. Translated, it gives CASSLGGSDGNYGYTF. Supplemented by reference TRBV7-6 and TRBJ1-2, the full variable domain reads GAGVSQSPRYKVTKRGQDVALRCDPISGHVSLYWYRQALGQGPEFLTYFNYEAQQDKSGLPNDRFSAERPEGSISTLTIQRTEQRDSAMYRCASSLGGSDGNYGYTFGSGTRLTVV.

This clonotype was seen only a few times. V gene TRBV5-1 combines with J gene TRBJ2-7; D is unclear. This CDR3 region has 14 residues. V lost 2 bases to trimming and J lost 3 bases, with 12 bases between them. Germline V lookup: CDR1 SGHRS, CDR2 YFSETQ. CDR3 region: CASSLSDTYYEQYF. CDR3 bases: TGCGCCAGCAGCTTATCCGACACATACTACGAGCAGTACTTC.

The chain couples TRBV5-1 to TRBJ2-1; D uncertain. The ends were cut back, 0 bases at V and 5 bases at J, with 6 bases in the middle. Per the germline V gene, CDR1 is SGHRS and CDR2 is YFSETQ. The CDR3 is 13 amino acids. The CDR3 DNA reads TGCGCCAGCAGCTTGGACCCCGACAATGAGCAGTTCTTC. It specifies CASSLDPDNEQFF. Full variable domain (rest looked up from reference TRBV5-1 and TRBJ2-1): KAGVTQTPRYLIKTRGQQVTLSCSPISGHRSVSWYQQTPGQGLQFLFEYFSETQRNKGNFPGRFSGRQFSNSRSEMNVSTLELGDSALYLCASSLDPDNEQFFGPGTRLTVL.

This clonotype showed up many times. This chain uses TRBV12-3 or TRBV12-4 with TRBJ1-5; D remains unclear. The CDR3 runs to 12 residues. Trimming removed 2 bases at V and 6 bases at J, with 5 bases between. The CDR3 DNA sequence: TGTGCCAGCAGTTTACAGAGTCAGCCCCAGCATTTT. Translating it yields CASSLQSQPQHF.

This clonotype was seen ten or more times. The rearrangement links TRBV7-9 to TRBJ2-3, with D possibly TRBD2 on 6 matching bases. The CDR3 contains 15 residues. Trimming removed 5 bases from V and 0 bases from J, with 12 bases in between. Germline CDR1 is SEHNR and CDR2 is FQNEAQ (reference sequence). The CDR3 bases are TGTGCCAGCAGCCCAACGGGAGTTAGCACAGATACGCAGTATTTT. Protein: CASSPTGVSTDTQYF.

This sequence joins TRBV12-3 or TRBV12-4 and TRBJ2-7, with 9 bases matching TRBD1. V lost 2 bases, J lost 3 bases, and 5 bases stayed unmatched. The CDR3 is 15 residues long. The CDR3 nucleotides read TGTGCCAGCAGTTTACAACCGGGACAGGGCTACGAGCAGTACTTC. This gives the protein CASSLQPGQGYEQYF.

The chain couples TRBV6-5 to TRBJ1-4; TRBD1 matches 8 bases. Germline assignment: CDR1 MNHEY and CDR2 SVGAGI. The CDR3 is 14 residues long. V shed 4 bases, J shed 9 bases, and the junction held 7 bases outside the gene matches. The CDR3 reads CASSSGTGKKKLFF. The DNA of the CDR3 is TGTGCCAGCAGTTCCGGGACAGGAAAAAAAAAACTGTTTTTT.

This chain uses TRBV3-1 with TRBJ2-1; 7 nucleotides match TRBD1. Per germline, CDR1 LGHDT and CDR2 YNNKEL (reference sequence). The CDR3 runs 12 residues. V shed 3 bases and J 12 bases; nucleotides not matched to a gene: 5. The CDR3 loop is CASSQPTGRQFF. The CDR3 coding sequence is TGTGCCAGCAGCCAGCCGACAGGGAGGCAGTTCTTC.

CDR3 residues: CASLGRHNEQFF. CDR3 nucleotide sequence: TGTGCCAGCCTTGGACGCCACAATGAGCAGTTCTTC. The genes are TRBV28 and TRBJ2-1; D remains ambiguous. From germline, CDR1 is MDHEN and CDR2 SYDVKM. This CDR3 region has 12 residues. The ends were cut back, 8 bases at V and 5 bases at J, with 10 bases in the middle.

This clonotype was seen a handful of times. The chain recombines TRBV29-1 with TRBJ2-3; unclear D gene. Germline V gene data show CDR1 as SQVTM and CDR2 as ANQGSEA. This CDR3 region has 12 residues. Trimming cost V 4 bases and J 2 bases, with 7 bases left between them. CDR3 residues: CSVVPATDTQYF. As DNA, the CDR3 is TGCAGCGTTGTTCCAGCCACAGATACGCAGTATTTT.

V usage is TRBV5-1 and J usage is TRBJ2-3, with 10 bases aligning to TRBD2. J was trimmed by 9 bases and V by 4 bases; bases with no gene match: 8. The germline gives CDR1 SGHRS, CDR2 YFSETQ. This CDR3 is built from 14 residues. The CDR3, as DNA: TGCGCCAGCAGCCCCGGGACTAGCGAGGGGACGCAGTATTTT. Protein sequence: CASSPGTSEGTQYF.

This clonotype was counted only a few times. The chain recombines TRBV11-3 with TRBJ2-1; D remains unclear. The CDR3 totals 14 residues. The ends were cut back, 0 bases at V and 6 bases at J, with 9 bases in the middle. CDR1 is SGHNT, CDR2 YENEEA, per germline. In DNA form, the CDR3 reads TGTGCCAGCAGCTTAGATCTCAGTCTCAATGAGCAGTTCTTC. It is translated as CASSLDLSLNEQFF.

The CDR3 sequence: CSAREARNGISGANVLTF. CDR3 bases: TGCAGTGCCAGGGAGGCGCGTAACGGTATCTCTGGGGCCAACGTCCTGACTTTC. The chain recombines TRBV20-1 with TRBJ2-6; D perhaps matches TRBD2 (6 bases). Per germline, CDR1 DFQATT and CDR2 SNEGSKA (reference sequence). V was pared by 6 bases and J by 0 bases, with 21 bases between. This CDR3 contains 18 residues.

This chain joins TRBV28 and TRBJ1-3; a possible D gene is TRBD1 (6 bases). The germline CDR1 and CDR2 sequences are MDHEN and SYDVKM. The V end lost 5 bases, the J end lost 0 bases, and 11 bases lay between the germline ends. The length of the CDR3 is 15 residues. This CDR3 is CASSPWTASGNTIYF. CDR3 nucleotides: TGTGCCAGCAGTCCCTGGACAGCCTCTGGAAACACCATATATTTT.

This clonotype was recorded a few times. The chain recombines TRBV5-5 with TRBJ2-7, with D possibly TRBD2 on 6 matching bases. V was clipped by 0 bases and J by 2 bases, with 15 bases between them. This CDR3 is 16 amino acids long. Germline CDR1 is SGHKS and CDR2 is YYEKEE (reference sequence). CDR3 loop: CASSLAALGSTYEQYF. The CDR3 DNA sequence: TGTGCCAGCAGCTTGGCAGCACTCGGGAGCACCTACGAGCAGTACTTC.

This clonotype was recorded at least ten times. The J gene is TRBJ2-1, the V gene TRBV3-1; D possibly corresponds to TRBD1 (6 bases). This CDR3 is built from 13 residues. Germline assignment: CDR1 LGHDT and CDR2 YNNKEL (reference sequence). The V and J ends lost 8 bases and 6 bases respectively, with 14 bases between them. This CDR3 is CASWTVGANEQFF. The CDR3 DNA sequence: TGTGCCAGCTGGACAGTCGGGGCCAATGAGCAGTTCTTC.

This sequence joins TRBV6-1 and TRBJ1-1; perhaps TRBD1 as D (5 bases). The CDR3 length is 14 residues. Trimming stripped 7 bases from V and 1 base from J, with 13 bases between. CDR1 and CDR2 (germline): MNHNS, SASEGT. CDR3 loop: CASTPWGENTEAFF. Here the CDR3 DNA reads TGTGCCAGCACCCCCTGGGGGGAGAACACTGAAGCTTTCTTT.

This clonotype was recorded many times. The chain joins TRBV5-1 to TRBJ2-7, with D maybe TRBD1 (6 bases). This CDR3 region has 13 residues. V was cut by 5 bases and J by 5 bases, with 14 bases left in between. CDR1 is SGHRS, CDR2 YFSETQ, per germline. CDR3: CASRFNRENEQYF. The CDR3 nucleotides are TGCGCCAGCAGGTTCAACAGGGAAAACGAGCAGTACTTC.

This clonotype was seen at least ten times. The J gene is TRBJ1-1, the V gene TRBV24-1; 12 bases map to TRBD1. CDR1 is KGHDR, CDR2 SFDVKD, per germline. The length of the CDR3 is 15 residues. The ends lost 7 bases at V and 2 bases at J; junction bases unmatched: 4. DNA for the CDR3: TGTGCCACCAGGGGACAGGGGGCGGGAAACACTGAAGCTTTCTTT. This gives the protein CATRGQGAGNTEAFF.

CDR3 sequence reads: CASTVGGQTSPLHF. The CDR3 DNA reads TGTGCCAGCACTGTAGGGGGACAGACGTCACCCCTCCACTTT. This chain joins TRBV12-3 or TRBV12-4 and TRBJ1-6, with TRBD1 matching 7 bases. Germline trimming cut 7 bases from V and 10 bases from J; bases unmatched to any gene: 10. The CDR3 runs to 14 residues.

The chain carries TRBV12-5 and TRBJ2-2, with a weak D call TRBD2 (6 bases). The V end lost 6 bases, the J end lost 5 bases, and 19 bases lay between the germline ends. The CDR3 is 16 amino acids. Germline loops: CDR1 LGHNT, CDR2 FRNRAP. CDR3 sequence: CASGRTGISGTGELFF. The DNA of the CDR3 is TGTGCTAGTGGGCGGACCGGGATTAGCGGTACCGGGGAGCTGTTTTTT.

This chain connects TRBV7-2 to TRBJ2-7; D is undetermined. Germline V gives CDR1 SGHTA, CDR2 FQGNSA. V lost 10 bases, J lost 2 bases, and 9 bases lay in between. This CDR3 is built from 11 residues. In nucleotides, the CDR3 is TGTGCCACAAGAGGCGCCTACGAGCAGTACTTC. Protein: CATRGAYEQYF. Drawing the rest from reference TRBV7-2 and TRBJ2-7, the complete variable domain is GAGVSQSPSNKVTEKGKDVELRCDPISGHTALYWYRQSLGQGLEFLIYFQGNSAPDKSGLPSDRFSAERTGGSVSTLTIQRTQQEDSAVYLCATRGAYEQYFGPGTRLTVT.

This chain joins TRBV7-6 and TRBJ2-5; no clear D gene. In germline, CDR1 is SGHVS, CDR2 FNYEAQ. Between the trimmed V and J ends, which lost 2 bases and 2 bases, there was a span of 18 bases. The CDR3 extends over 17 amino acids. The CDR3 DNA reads TGTGCCAGCAGCTTATCCACCGGACGGACGGTACAAGAGACCCAGTACTTC. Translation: CASSLSTGRTVQETQYF. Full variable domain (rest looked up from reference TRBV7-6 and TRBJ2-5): GAGVSQSPRYKVTKRGQDVALRCDPISGHVSLYWYRQALGQGPEFLTYFNYEAQQDKSGLPNDRFSAERPEGSISTLTIQRTEQRDSAMYRCASSLSTGRTVQETQYFGPGTRLLVL.

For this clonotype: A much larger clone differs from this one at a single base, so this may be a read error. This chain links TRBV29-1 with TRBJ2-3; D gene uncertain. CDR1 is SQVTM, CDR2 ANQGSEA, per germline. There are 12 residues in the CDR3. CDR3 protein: CSVEEGSDTRYF. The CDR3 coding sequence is TGCAGCGTTGAAGAGGGATCAGATACGCGGTATTTT.

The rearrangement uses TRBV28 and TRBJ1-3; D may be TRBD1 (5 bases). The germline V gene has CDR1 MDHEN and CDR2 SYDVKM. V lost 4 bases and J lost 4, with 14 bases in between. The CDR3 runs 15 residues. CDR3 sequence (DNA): TGTGCCAGCAGTTCACCGCCGGGACGAGGAAACACCATATATTTT. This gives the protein CASSSPPGRGNTIYF.

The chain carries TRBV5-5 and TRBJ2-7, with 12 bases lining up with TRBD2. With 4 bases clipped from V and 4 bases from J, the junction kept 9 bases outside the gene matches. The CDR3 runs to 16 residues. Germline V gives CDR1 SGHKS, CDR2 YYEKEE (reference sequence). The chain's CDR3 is CASSVTLAGGPYEQYF. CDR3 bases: TGTGCCAGCAGCGTCACCCTAGCGGGAGGGCCATACGAGCAGTACTTC.